The 32 T cell receptor beta chains reported below all come from one sample, sequenced in a study of shared clonotypes between healthy human individuals. Clones were read by immunoSEQ multiplex PCR, and TCRdb kept only the in-frame ones, dropping some. The table has approximately 710,000 clones, about 90% seen once. Specimen: memory CD8+ T cells from PBMCs. Specified subset: CD45RO+ cells pooled with CCR7-negative TemRA cells. These TCRs come from a man between 18 and 35 years old in good health. Some clones in this sample may be carry-over from other donors' samples.

The J gene is TRBJ2-5, the V gene TRBV7-8; 11 bases line up with TRBD2. Germline loops: CDR1 SGHVS, CDR2 FQNEAQ. The J segment lost 9 bases and the V segment lost 5 bases, leaving 11 bases of the junction unmatched. CDR3 length: 15 residues. The CDR3 DNA reads TGTGCCAGCAGCCAGGGACTAGCGGTTACTTGGGCCCAGTACTTC. Protein: CASSQGLAVTWAQYF.

The chain recombines TRBV15 with TRBJ2-7; 7 bases agree with TRBD1. The V segment lost 1 base and the J segment 2 bases; nucleotides outside the gene matches: 5. This CDR3 comprises 15 residues. Germline-derived CDR1 and CDR2 are LNHNV and YYDKDF (reference sequence). The CDR3 loop is CATSRGGQAPYEQYF. In nucleotides, the CDR3 is TGTGCCACCAGCAGAGGAGGACAGGCCCCCTACGAGCAGTACTTC.

The chain uses TRBV29-1 and TRBJ2-5; 8 bases are a match to TRBD2. J gave up 5 bases and V 3 bases, and 11 bases lay outside the gene matches. The germline V gene has CDR1 SQVTM and CDR2 ANQGSEA. This CDR3 has 15 amino acids. CDR3 DNA: TGCAGCGTTGAGGCTAGCGGGCGCCCGGGGGAGACCCAGTACTTC. Protein product: CSVEASGRPGETQYF.

The chain has TRBV28 and TRBJ2-5, with 9 bases aligning to TRBD2. The germline CDR1 and CDR2 sequences are MDHEN and SYDVKM. J lost 2 bases, V lost 2 bases, and 12 bases had no gene match. The CDR3 has 18 amino acids. This CDR3 reads CASSLKASGTSLQETQYF. The CDR3 DNA sequence: TGTGCCAGCAGTTTAAAAGCTAGCGGGACTTCTTTACAAGAGACCCAGTACTTC.

This sequence joins TRBV28 and TRBJ1-2; 11 bases are shared with TRBD1. The CDR3 spans 13 residues. Germline lookup yields CDR1 MDHEN and CDR2 SYDVKM. Unmatched junction bases numbered 4, after V lost 8 bases and J lost 5 bases. The CDR3 sequence is CASGQGASYGYTF. CDR3 DNA sequence: TGTGCCAGCGGACAGGGGGCAAGTTATGGCTACACCTTC.

The genes are TRBV28 and TRBJ2-7; D not resolved. This CDR3 has 14 amino acids. V was pared by 6 bases and J by 2 bases, with 14 bases between. CDR1 is MDHEN, CDR2 SYDVKM, per germline. CDR3 DNA sequence: TGTGCCAGCAGCCCCTTTCGGTTTACCTACGAGCAGTACTTC. Residues: CASSPFRFTYEQYF.

The genes are TRBV7-8 and TRBJ1-6, with D hard to call. Per germline, CDR1 SGHVS and CDR2 FQNEAQ. This CDR3 region has 17 residues. The ends were cut back, 0 bases at V and 6 bases at J, with 15 bases in the middle. The CDR3 DNA reads TGTGCCAGCAGCTTAGCTCAGAGGCCCGCTCGTAATTCACCCCTCCACTTT. This codes for CASSLAQRPARNSPLHF.

The chain joins TRBV27 to TRBJ1-1; D gene unclear. The CDR3 covers 12 residues. V lost 6 bases and J lost 6, with 11 bases in between. Germline V gene data show CDR1 as MNHEY and CDR2 as SMNVEV (reference sequence). CDR3 coding DNA: TGTGCCAGCAGAGCAGGTAATGCTGAAGCTTTCTTT. Translation: CASRAGNAEAFF.

The gene calls are TRBV6-5 and TRBJ2-5; D gene uncertain. The DNA end lines up better with TRBJ2-7; the J call may be wrong. This CDR3 region has 16 residues. In germline, CDR1 is MNHEY, CDR2 SVGAGI. This CDR3 reads CASSYSISKVSYEQYF. Here the CDR3 DNA reads TGTGCCAGCAGTTACTCGATCTCGAAAGTCTCCTACGAGCAGTACTTC.

This clone was recorded only once. The chain joins TRBV6-6 to TRBJ2-7; 8 positions match TRBD1. The CDR3 sequence is 13 residues long. V lost 10 bases, J lost 2 bases, and 7 bases stayed unmatched. Germline V CDR1 and CDR2: MNHNY, SVGAGI (reference sequence). CDR3 protein: CATDRGSPYEQYF. The CDR3 DNA reads as TGTGCCACCGACAGGGGTTCTCCCTACGAGCAGTACTTC.

The chain has TRBV4-1 and TRBJ1-6; the D is unclear. The V end lost 1 base, the J end lost 7 bases, and 8 bases lay between the germline ends. Germline-derived CDR1 and CDR2 are MGHRA and YSYEKL. The CDR3 is made up of 14 amino acids. The CDR3 spells CASSQGPVNSPLHF. CDR3 sequence (DNA): TGCGCCAGCAGCCAAGGACCGGTAAATTCACCCCTCCACTTT.

V is TRBV2 and J is TRBJ1-2, with D perhaps TRBD1 (6 bases). CDR3 size: 13 residues. Germline assignment: CDR1 SNHLY and CDR2 FYNNEI. Trimming shortened V by 6 bases and J by 8 bases, and 16 bases separated the two germline ends. The chain's CDR3 is CASRGGLWYGYTF. The CDR3, as DNA: TGTGCCAGCAGGGGGGGGCTTTGGTACGGCTACACCTTC. Supplemented by reference TRBV2 and TRBJ1-2, the full variable domain reads EPEVTQTPSHQVTQMGQEVILRCVPISNHLYFYWYRQILGQKVEFLVSFYNNEISEKSEIFDDQFSVERPDGSNFTLKIRSTKLEDSAMYFCASRGGLWYGYTFGSGTRLTVV.

This chain links TRBV2 with TRBJ2-7; the match to TRBD2 covers 11 bases. This CDR3 region has 15 residues. Germline V lookup: CDR1 SNHLY, CDR2 FYNNEI. With 8 bases clipped from V and 2 bases from J, the junction kept 8 bases outside the gene matches. CDR3 DNA sequence: TGTGCCAGCTACGATTTAGCGGGAGGGCCCTACGAGCAGTACTTC. Translation gives CASYDLAGGPYEQYF.

CDR3 protein: CASSAGQGGTDTQYF. The CDR3 DNA reads as TGTGCCAGCAGCGCGGGTCAGGGGGGAACAGATACGCAGTATTTT. The J gene is TRBJ2-3, the V gene TRBV7-9; a possible D gene is TRBD1 (7 bases). Germline CDR1 and CDR2: SEHNR and FQNEAQ (reference sequence). Trimming took off 5 bases at V and 3 bases at J, with 15 bases between the two ends. The CDR3 consists of 15 residues. The complete variable domain, with remaining parts taken from reference TRBV7-9 and TRBJ2-3, reads DTGVSQNPRHKITKRGQNVTFRCDPISEHNRLYWYRQTLGQGPEFLTYFQNEAQLEKSRLLSDRFSAERPKGSFSTLEIQRTEQGDSAMYLCASSAGQGGTDTQYFGPGTRLTVL.

The gene calls are TRBV28 and TRBJ2-7; TRBD1 or TRBD2 may be the D gene (6 bases each). The CDR3 extends over 14 amino acids. V was cut by 2 bases and J by 4 bases, with 12 bases left in between. From germline, CDR1 is MDHEN and CDR2 SYDVKM. The CDR3 coding sequence is TGTGCCAGCAGTTTACGGGGGCCTAATTACGAGCAGTACTTC. It specifies CASSLRGPNYEQYF.

The CDR3 DNA sequence: TGTGCCAGCAGCCTAGGGGGGATTTGGGACGGGGCCACTGAAGCTTTCTTT. This codes for CASSLGGIWDGATEAFF. V and J are TRBV4-2 and TRBJ1-1; tentatively, D is TRBD1 (6 bases). Between the trimmed V and J ends, which lost 4 bases and 4 bases, there was a span of 22 bases. This CDR3 has 17 amino acids. Germline-derived CDR1 and CDR2 are LGHNA and YNFKEQ.

This chain uses TRBV5-4 with TRBJ1-2; D unresolved. The CDR3 length is 13 residues. V was pared by 4 bases and J by 3 bases, with 10 bases between. Germline lookup yields CDR1 SGHNT and CDR2 YYREEE (reference sequence). The CDR3 region has the DNA TGTGCCAGCAGCCCCAGGTTCGACTATGGCTACACCTTC. It codes for CASSPRFDYGYTF. Variable domain in full (rest from reference TRBV5-4 and TRBJ1-2): ETGVTQSPTHLIKTRGQQVTLRCSSQSGHNTVSWYQQALGQGPQFIFQYYREEENGRGNFPPRFSGLQFPNYSSELNVNALELDDSALYLCASSPRFDYGYTFGSGTRLTVV.

V is TRBV6-5 and J is TRBJ2-5; 10 bases match TRBD2. TRBJ2-7 explains the end of the DNA better; the J call may be wrong. Germline V lookup: CDR1 MNHEY, CDR2 SVGAGI. This CDR3 is built from 15 residues. The CDR3 reads CASSLAGVWSYEQYF. The CDR3 coding sequence is TGTGCCAGCAGCCTAGCGGGAGTTTGGTCCTACGAGCAGTACTTC.

The chain recombines TRBV5-8 with TRBJ1-5; 7 bases line up with TRBD1. This CDR3 spans 14 amino acids. Per the germline V gene, CDR1 is SGHTS and CDR2 is YDEGEE. J was trimmed by 3 bases and V by 2 bases; bases with no gene match: 2. The CDR3 protein is CASSLQGNNQPQHF. As DNA, the CDR3 is TGTGCCAGCAGCTTACAGGGGAACAATCAGCCCCAGCATTTT.

The V and J genes are TRBV6-1 and TRBJ2-1, with 10 bases lining up with TRBD2. J lost 8 bases, V lost 5 bases, and 9 bases had no gene match. Per germline, CDR1 MNHNS and CDR2 SASEGT. This CDR3 region has 15 residues. The CDR3 sequence: CASSLAGASHYEQFF. The CDR3 DNA sequence: TGTGCCAGCAGTCTAGCGGGAGCCTCACACTATGAGCAGTTCTTC.

V gene TRBV28 combines with J gene TRBJ2-1; 13 nucleotides line up with TRBD2. J lost 13 bases, V lost 5 bases, and 5 bases had no gene match. In germline, CDR1 is MDHEN, CDR2 SYDVKM. This CDR3 is 13 amino acids long. The CDR3: CASSPGLAGRQFF. The CDR3 DNA follows: TGTGCCAGCAGTCCGGGACTAGCGGGACGACAGTTCTTC.

The CDR3 protein is CASSSRQGQNIQYF. CDR3 DNA sequence: TGTGCCAGCAGTTCAAGACAGGGGCAAAACATTCAGTACTTC. The chain joins TRBV6-5 to TRBJ2-4; 8 bases agree with TRBD1. J was trimmed by 5 bases and V by 4 bases; bases with no gene match: 4. CDR1 is MNHEY, CDR2 SVGAGI, per germline. The CDR3 totals 14 residues.

Note on this clone: At the DNA level, this CDR3 is encoded by other sequences in the same sample as well. This sequence joins TRBV15 and TRBJ2-7; D is possibly TRBD1 (5 bases). The germline CDR1 and CDR2 sequences are LNHNV and YYDKDF (reference sequence). Between the trimmed V and J ends, which lost 0 bases and 6 bases, there was a span of 9 bases. The CDR3 totals 13 residues. The CDR3 coding sequence is TGTGCCACCAGCAGAGACAGGGCTGGCGAGCAGTACTTC. The encoded protein is CATSRDRAGEQYF.

The V call is TRBV11-1, the J call TRBJ1-1, with D possibly TRBD1 on 5 matching bases. The germline V gene encodes CDR1 SGHAT and CDR2 FQDESV (reference sequence). Trimming took off 1 base at V and 1 base at J, with 13 bases between the two ends. The CDR3 consists of 16 residues. CDR3 bases: TGTGCCAGCAGCTTAGTCTATTTGGGGGAGAACACTGAAGCTTTCTTT. It encodes CASSLVYLGENTEAFF.

This rearrangement joins TRBV9 to TRBJ2-3; D possibly corresponds to TRBD1 (6 bases). The CDR3 contains 17 residues. Germline V lookup: CDR1 SGDLS, CDR2 YYNGEE. V was trimmed by 0 bases and J by 2 bases, leaving 16 bases between them. The CDR3, as DNA: TGTGCCAGCAGCGTAGCTACAGGGACGCTAAACACAGATACGCAGTATTTT. Protein product: CASSVATGTLNTDTQYF. The full variable domain, completed using reference TRBV9 and TRBJ2-3, is DSGVTQTPKHLITATGQRVTLRCSPRSGDLSVYWYQQSLDQGLQFLIQYYNGEERAKGNILERFSAQQFPDLHSELNLSSLELGDSALYFCASSVATGTLNTDTQYFGPGTRLTVL.

This rearrangement joins TRBV5-6 to TRBJ2-7, with D hard to call. The V gene's germline CDR1 is SGHDT and CDR2 YYEEEE. The CDR3 has 16 amino acids. Between the trimmed V and J ends, which lost 4 bases and 1 base, there was a span of 18 bases. The CDR3 sequence is CASSQNMEVWSYEQYF. DNA of the CDR3: TGTGCCAGCAGCCAGAACATGGAAGTATGGTCCTACGAGCAGTACTTC.

The V gene is TRBV19, the J gene TRBJ2-7, with 8 positions matching TRBD2. The CDR3 totals 14 residues. J lost 3 bases, V lost 9 bases, and 10 bases had no gene match. CDR1 LNHDA and CDR2 SQIVND come from the germline V gene (reference sequence). CDR3 coding DNA: TGTGCCAGCCCCGGGAGGGGAACAGGCTACGAGCAGTACTTC. The encoded protein is CASPGRGTGYEQYF.

This clone appeared a few times. The V call is TRBV28, the J call TRBJ1-2; the match to TRBD1 covers 7 bases. This CDR3 region has 18 residues. The germline V gene has CDR1 MDHEN and CDR2 SYDVKM. V shed 7 bases and J 4 bases; nucleotides not matched to a gene: 21. The CDR3 is CASTRPFSVDRDGYGYTF. The CDR3 DNA reads TGTGCCAGCACCCGACCATTTAGCGTCGACAGGGATGGCTATGGCTACACCTTC.

The V call is TRBV7-9, the J call TRBJ1-1, with D possibly being TRBD1 (5 bases). V was clipped by 5 bases and J by 5 bases, with 21 bases between them. Germline V gene lookup returns CDR1 SEHNR and CDR2 FQNEAQ (reference sequence). This CDR3 is 16 amino acids long. This chain's CDR3 is CASSLGEGREETEAFF. Here the CDR3 DNA reads TGTGCCAGCAGCCTTGGGGAGGGACGGGAGGAAACTGAAGCTTTCTTT.

The J gene is TRBJ2-3, the V gene TRBV5-1, with 7 bases lining up with TRBD2. Germline lookup yields CDR1 SGHRS and CDR2 YFSETQ. The CDR3 totals 16 residues. The V gene end was trimmed by 3 bases and the J gene end by 4 bases; junction bases not matched to a gene: 11. DNA of the CDR3: TGCGCCAGCAGCTGGGTAGTGGGAGGGCCGCCAGATACGCAGTATTTT. Translated: CASSWVVGGPPDTQYF.

This chain connects TRBV19 to TRBJ2-7; 10 bases align to TRBD1. The CDR3 covers 15 residues. CDR1 is LNHDA, CDR2 SQIVND, per germline (reference sequence). V shed 7 bases and J 2 bases; nucleotides not matched to a gene: 8. The DNA for the CDR3 is TGTGCCAGTAACCTTAGGGGACAGGGGCCCTACGAGCAGTACTTC. It specifies CASNLRGQGPYEQYF.

A word on this clone: Additional DNA sequences in this sample encode the identical CDR3. This chain connects TRBV11-2 to TRBJ1-2; 8 positions agree with TRBD1. This CDR3 region has 15 residues. V lost 5 bases, J lost 3 bases, and 8 bases stayed unmatched. The germline V gene encodes CDR1 SGHAT and CDR2 FQNNGV. CDR3 coding DNA: TGTGCCAGCAGCCTAGGACAGGGCGGACACTATGGCTACACCTTC. Translating gives CASSLGQGGHYGYTF.